This entry lists 9 T cell receptor beta chains sequenced from one sample in a study of T cell responses to AZD1222 COVID-19 vaccine. The protocol was immunoSEQ multiplex PCR, while the TCRdb copy is restricted to in-frame clones and leaves out a portion. The sample lists under 150,000 clones, 85% to 90% seen once, with approximately 1.6% in the top ten. This material consisted of peripheral blood, taken 28 days after the second AZD1222 dose. Source of these receptors: an adult who received the AZD1222 COVID-19 vaccine.

This chain connects TRBV4-3 to TRBJ1-6; TRBD1 matches at 7 bases. The CDR3 loop spans 18 amino acids. Trimming cost V 0 bases and J 9 bases; bases outside gene matches: 14. CDR1 LGHNA and CDR2 YSLEER come from the germline V gene. The CDR3 DNA sequence: TGCGCCAGCAGCCAAGATCAATCGGGGGCAGGGGGACGTTCACCCCTCCACTTT. Residues: CASSQDQSGAGGRSPLHF.

As regards this clone: The sample has other DNA sequences that encode this CDR3 too. The V gene is TRBV24-1, the J gene TRBJ2-1, with unresolved D. This CDR3 region has 13 residues. The germline V gene has CDR1 KGHDR and CDR2 SFDVKD. V lost 9 bases and J lost 2, with 10 bases in between. CDR3 protein: CATGSGAYNEQFF. The CDR3 nucleotides are TGTGCCACCGGATCTGGGGCCTACAATGAGCAGTTCTTC.

The V gene is TRBV25-1, the J gene TRBJ2-1; D is uncertain. V gave up 1 base and J gave up 8 bases, with 3 bases separating them. The germline V gene has CDR1 MGHDK and CDR2 SYGVNS. The CDR3 covers 11 residues. CDR3 amino acids: CASSEFYEQFF. CDR3 DNA: TGTGCCAGCAGTGAATTCTATGAGCAGTTCTTC.

This rearrangement joins TRBV27 to TRBJ2-3, with D perhaps TRBD2 (6 bases). Trimming took 3 bases from V and 2 from J, leaving 18 bases between them. The CDR3 contains 17 residues. Per germline, CDR1 MNHEY and CDR2 SMNVEV (reference sequence). CDR3 in amino acids: CASSLRDSPFLTDTQYF. The CDR3, as DNA: TGTGCCAGCAGTTTGCGGGACTCCCCTTTCCTCACAGATACGCAGTATTTT.

A few counts support this clone. V usage is TRBV7-2 and J usage is TRBJ1-2, with a weak D call TRBD1 (6 bases). The CDR3 extends over 13 amino acids. Germline V gives CDR1 SGHTA, CDR2 FQGNSA. V dropped 3 bases and J dropped 4 bases, with 9 bases sitting between them. CDR3 bases: TGTGCCAGCAGCTTTGCCAGGGGCTATGGCTACACCTTC. This sequence encodes CASSFARGYGYTF. Full variable domain (outside the CDR3, taken from reference TRBV7-2 and TRBJ1-2): GAGVSQSPSNKVTEKGKDVELRCDPISGHTALYWYRQSLGQGLEFLIYFQGNSAPDKSGLPSDRFSAERTGGSVSTLTIQRTQQEDSAVYLCASSFARGYGYTFGSGTRLTVV.

The chain combines TRBV3-1 (or the pseudogene TRBV3-2) with TRBJ2-1; D unresolved. Per the germline V gene, CDR1 is LGHDT and CDR2 is YNNKEL (reference sequence). Trimming removed 4 bases from V and 2 bases from J, with 3 bases in between. The CDR3 sequence is 12 residues long. The CDR3 coding sequence is TGTGCCAGCAGCCTAACCTACAATGAGCAGTTCTTC. As protein: CASSLTYNEQFF.

The chain links TRBV18 to TRBJ2-3, with 9 bases identical to TRBD1. The trim removed 8 bases at V and 4 bases at J, leaving 22 bases unmatched. Germline CDR1 is KGHSH and CDR2 is LQKENI. The CDR3 contains 19 residues. The DNA of the CDR3 is TGTGCCAGCGCGTCTCCGGGACAGGGTTTTGTTTTTGCAGCAGATACGCAGTATTTT. Residues: CASASPGQGFVFAADTQYF.

The rearrangement uses TRBV28 and TRBJ1-2; D is undetermined. In germline, CDR1 is MDHEN, CDR2 SYDVKM. CDR3 length equals 12 residues. With 5 bases removed from V and 3 bases from J, the gap between germline ends came to 7 bases. The DNA of the CDR3 is TGTGCCAGCAGTCGACAAGACTATGGCTACACCTTC. Protein product: CASSRQDYGYTF.

This sequence joins TRBV19 and TRBJ2-1; 15 nucleotides match TRBD2. Germline V lookup: CDR1 LNHDA, CDR2 SQIVND (reference sequence). CDR3 length equals 16 residues. The junction had 6 bases not matched to a gene; V was cut back by 5 bases and J by 7 bases. In DNA, the CDR3 is TGTGCCAGTAGTTTCCGGACTAGCGGGGGGGCTAATGAGCAGTTCTTC. Encoded protein: CASSFRTSGGANEQFF.